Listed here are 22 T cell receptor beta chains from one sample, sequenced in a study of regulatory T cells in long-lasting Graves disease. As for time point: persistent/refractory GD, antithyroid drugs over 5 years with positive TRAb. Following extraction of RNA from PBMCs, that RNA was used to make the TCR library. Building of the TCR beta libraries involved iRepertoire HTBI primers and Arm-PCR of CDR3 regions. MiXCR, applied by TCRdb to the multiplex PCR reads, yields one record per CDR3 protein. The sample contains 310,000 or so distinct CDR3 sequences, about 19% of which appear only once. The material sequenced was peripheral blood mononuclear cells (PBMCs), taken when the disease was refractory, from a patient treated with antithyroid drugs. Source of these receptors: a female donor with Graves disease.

The CDR3 bases are TGTGCCAGCAGCTCAGGCCCACAGGGACAGGGAAAATACGAGCAGTACTTC. Protein product: CASSSGPQGQGKYEQYF. The gene calls are TRBV7-2 and TRBJ2-7, with 9 nucleotides matching TRBD1. V dropped 4 bases and J dropped 4; count of bases not matched to a gene: 14. From germline, CDR1 is SGHTA and CDR2 FQGNSA. The CDR3 length is 17 residues.

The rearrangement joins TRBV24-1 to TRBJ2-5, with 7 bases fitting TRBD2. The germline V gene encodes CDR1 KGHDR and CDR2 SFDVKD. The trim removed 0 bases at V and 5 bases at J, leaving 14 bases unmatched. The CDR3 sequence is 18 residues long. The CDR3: CATSDLRGRGSIGETQYF. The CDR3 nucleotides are TGTGCCACCAGTGATTTGCGTGGGAGGGGCTCCATAGGGGAGACCCAGTACTTC.

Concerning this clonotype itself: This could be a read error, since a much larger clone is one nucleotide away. CDR3 loop: CASSPYPGQEGERLFF. The CDR3, as DNA: TGTGCCAGCAGCCCATACCCGGGACAGGAGGGAGAAAGACTGTTTTTT. This chain joins TRBV3-1 and TRBJ1-4; 8 positions agree with TRBD1. Germline CDR1 reads LGHDT; CDR2 reads YNNKEL (reference sequence). There are 16 residues in the CDR3.

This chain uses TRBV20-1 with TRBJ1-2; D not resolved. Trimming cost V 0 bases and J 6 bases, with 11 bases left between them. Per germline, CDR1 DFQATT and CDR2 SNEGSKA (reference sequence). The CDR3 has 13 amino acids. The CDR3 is CSARDLYWDGYTF. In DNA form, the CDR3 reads TGCAGTGCTAGAGATCTGTATTGGGATGGCTACACCTTC.

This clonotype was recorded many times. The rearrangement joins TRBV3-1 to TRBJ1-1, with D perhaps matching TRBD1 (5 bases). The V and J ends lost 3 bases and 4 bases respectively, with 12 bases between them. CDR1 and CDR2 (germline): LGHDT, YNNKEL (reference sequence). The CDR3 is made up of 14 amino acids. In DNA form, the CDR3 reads TGTGCCAGCAGCCAGGGGCGGGGCGGCACTGAAGCTTTCTTT. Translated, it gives CASSQGRGGTEAFF.

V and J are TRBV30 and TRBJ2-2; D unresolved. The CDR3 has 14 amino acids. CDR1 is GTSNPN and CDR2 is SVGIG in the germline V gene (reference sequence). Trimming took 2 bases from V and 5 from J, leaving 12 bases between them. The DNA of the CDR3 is TGTGCCTGGAGTAATCCCCAGAGGACCGGGGAGCTGTTTTTT. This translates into CAWSNPQRTGELFF.

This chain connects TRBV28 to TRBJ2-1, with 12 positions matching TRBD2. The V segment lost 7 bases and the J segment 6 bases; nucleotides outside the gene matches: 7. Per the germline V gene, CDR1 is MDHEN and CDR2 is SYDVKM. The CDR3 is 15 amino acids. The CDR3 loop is CASTTSGRLGNEQFF. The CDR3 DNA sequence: TGTGCCAGCACGACTAGCGGGAGACTCGGCAATGAGCAGTTCTTC.

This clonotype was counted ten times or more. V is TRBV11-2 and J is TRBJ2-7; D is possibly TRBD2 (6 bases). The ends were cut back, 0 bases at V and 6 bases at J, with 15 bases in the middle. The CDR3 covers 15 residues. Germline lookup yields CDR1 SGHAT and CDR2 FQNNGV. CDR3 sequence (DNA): TGTGCCAGCAGCTTAGAGGGAGGAGGACTAAGCGAGCAGTACTTC. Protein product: CASSLEGGGLSEQYF.

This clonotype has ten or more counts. This CDR3 reads CSVLTAGGQPQHF. In DNA form, the CDR3 reads TGCAGCGTCCTTACCGCCGGGGGTCAGCCCCAGCATTTT. The rearrangement joins TRBV29-1 to TRBJ1-5; tentatively, D is TRBD1 (5 bases). The CDR3 covers 13 residues. V lost 6 bases and J 6 bases, leaving 15 bases between the germline ends. The V gene's germline CDR1 is SQVTM and CDR2 ANQGSEA.

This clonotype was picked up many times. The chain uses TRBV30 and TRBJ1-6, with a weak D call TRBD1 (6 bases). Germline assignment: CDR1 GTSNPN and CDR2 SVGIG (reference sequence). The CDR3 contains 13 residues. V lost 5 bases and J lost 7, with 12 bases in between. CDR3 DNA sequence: TGTGCCTGGCACAGGGCGTGGAATTCACCCCTCCACTTT. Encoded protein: CAWHRAWNSPLHF.

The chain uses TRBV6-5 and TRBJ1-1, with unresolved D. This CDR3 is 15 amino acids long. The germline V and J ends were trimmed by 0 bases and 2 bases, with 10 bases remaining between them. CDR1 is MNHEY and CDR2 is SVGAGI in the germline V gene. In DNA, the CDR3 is TGTGCCAGCAGTTACTCTCCTACAGCAAACACTGAAGCTTTCTTT. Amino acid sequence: CASSYSPTANTEAFF.

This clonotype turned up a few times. CDR3: CSARGRDRGNTGELFF. The CDR3 DNA reads as TGCAGTGCTAGAGGGAGGGACAGGGGGAACACCGGGGAGCTGTTTTTT. The chain recombines TRBV20-1 with TRBJ2-2; 10 bases match TRBD1. The V segment lost 1 base and the J segment 1 base; nucleotides outside the gene matches: 3. CDR1 DFQATT and CDR2 SNEGSKA come from the germline V gene (reference sequence). This CDR3 comprises 16 residues.

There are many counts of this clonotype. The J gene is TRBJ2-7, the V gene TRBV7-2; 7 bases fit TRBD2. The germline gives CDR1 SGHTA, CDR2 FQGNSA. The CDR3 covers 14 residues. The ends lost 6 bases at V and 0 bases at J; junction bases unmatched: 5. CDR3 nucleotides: TGTGCCAGCAGGCCGGGGGGTAGCTCCTACGAGCAGTACTTC. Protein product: CASRPGGSSYEQYF. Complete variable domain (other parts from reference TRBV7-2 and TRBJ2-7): GAGVSQSPSNKVTEKGKDVELRCDPISGHTALYWYRQSLGQGLEFLIYFQGNSAPDKSGLPSDRFSAERTGGSVSTLTIQRTQQEDSAVYLCASRPGGSSYEQYFGPGTRLTVT.

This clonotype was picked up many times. CDR3 residues: CASSEVSATNTGELFF. The CDR3 coding sequence is TGTGCCAGCAGTGAAGTTAGCGCGACGAACACCGGGGAGCTGTTTTTT. The chain employs TRBV2 and TRBJ2-2; D may be TRBD2 (5 bases). Germline V lookup: CDR1 SNHLY, CDR2 FYNNEI. V was pared by 1 base and J by 0 bases, with 9 bases between. The CDR3 is 16 amino acids.

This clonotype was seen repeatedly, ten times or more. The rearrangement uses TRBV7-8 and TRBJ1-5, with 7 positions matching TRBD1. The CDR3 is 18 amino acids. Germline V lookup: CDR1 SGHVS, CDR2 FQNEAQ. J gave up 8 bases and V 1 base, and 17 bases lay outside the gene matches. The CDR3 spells CASSLDIGYRGHREPQHF. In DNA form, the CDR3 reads TGTGCCAGCAGCTTAGATATCGGGTATAGGGGGCATCGGGAGCCCCAGCATTTT.

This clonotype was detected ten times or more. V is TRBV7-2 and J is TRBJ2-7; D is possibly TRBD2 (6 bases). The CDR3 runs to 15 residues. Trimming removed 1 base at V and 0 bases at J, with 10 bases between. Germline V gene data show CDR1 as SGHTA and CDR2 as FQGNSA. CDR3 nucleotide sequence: TGTGCCAGCAGCTTAGAGGCGGGGCGCTCCTACGAGCAGTACTTC. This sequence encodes CASSLEAGRSYEQYF.

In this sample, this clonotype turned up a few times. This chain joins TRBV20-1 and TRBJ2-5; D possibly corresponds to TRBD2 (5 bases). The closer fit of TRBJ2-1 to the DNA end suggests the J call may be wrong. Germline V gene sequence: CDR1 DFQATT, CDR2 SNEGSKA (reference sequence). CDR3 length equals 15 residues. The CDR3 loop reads CSAPMLAMSHNEQFF. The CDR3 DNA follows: TGCAGTGCCCCAATGCTAGCTATGAGCCATAATGAGCAGTTCTTC.

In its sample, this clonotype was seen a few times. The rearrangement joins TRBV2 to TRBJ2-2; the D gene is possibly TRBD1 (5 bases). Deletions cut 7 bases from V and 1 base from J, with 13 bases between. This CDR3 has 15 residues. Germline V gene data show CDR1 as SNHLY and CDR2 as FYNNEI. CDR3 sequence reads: CASTPRRGNTGELFF. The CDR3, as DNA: TGTGCCAGCACCCCTCGTAGGGGGAACACCGGGGAGCTGTTTTTT. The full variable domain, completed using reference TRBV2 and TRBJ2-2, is EPEVTQTPSHQVTQMGQEVILRCVPISNHLYFYWYRQILGQKVEFLVSFYNNEISEKSEIFDDQFSVERPDGSNFTLKIRSTKLEDSAMYFCASTPRRGNTGELFFGEGSRLTVL.

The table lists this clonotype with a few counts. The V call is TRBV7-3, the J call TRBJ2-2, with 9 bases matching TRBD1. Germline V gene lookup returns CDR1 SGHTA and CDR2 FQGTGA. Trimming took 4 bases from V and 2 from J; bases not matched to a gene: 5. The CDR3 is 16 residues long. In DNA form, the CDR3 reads TGTGCCAGCAGCTCCGGGACAGGGAGAAACACCGGGGAGCTGTTTTTT. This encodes CASSSGTGRNTGELFF.

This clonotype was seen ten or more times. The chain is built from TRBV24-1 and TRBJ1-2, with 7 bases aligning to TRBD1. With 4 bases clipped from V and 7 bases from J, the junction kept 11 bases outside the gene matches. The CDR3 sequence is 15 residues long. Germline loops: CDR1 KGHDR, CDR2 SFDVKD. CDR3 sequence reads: CATSDPGQTLFGYTF. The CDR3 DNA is TGTGCCACCAGTGACCCGGGACAGACACTTTTTGGCTACACCTTC.

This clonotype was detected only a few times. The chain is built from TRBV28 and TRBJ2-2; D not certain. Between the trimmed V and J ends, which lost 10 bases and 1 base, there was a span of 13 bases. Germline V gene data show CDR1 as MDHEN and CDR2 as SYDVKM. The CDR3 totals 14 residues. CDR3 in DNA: TGTGCCACCGGAGTCCCGAAGAACACCGGGGAGCTGTTTTTT. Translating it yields CATGVPKNTGELFF.

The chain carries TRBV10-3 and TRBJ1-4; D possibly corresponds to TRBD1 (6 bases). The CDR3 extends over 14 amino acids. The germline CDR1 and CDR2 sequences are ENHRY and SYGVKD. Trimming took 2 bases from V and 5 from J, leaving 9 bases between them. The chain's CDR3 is CAISETGRNEKLFF. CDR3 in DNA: TGTGCCATCAGTGAGACAGGGAGAAATGAAAAACTGTTTTTT.